Shown below are 20 T cell receptor beta chains from a single sample sequenced in a study of blood T cell repertoires in COVID-19. Only in-frame clones appear in the TCRdb table, and some are missing; sequencing was by immunoSEQ multiplex PCR. The data contain roughly 200,000 clones, approximately 94% of them singletons. The source material was peripheral blood. The receptors come from a man between 25 and 39 years old with COVID-19, enrolled during active disease.

This chain joins TRBV13 and TRBJ1-2, with D perhaps TRBD1 (6 bases). Germline-derived CDR1 and CDR2 are PRHDT and FYEKMQ (reference sequence). There are 14 residues in the CDR3. Trimming shortened V by 8 bases and J by 0 bases, and 13 bases separated the two germline ends. CDR3 sequence reads: CASGLGQPNYGYTF. The CDR3 DNA is TGTGCCAGCGGCCTCGGACAGCCTAACTATGGCTACACCTTC. Using reference TRBV13 and TRBJ1-2 for the parts outside the CDR3, the full variable domain is AAGVIQSPRHLIKEKRETATLKCYPIPRHDTVYWYQQGPGQDPQFLISFYEKMQSDKGSIPDRFSAQQFSDYHSELNMSSLELGDSALYFCASGLGQPNYGYTFGSGTRLTVV.

With regard to this clone: The identical CDR3 is also encoded by other nucleotide sequences in the sample. The rearrangement uses TRBV7-6 and TRBJ1-3; TRBD1 matches 7 bases. CDR1 is SGHVS and CDR2 is FNYEAQ in the germline V gene. V trimming: 1 base; J trimming: 2 bases; junction bases outside the gene matches: 2. The CDR3 spans 15 residues. The CDR3 protein is CASSLGDRAGNTIYF. As DNA, the CDR3 is TGTGCCAGCAGCTTAGGGGACAGAGCTGGAAACACCATATATTTT.

The CDR3 DNA sequence: TGTGCCAGCAGCGCGAGCGGGAGCTCACCCCTCCACTTT. Its translation is CASSASGSSPLHF. The chain couples TRBV9 to TRBJ1-6, with no clear D. V was clipped by 3 bases and J by 10 bases, with 11 bases between them. Germline assignment: CDR1 SGDLS and CDR2 YYNGEE. This CDR3 is 13 amino acids long.

The V and J genes are TRBV6-4 and TRBJ1-2, with D uncertain. The V end lost 2 bases, the J end lost 5 bases, and 6 bases lay between the germline ends. Germline loops: CDR1 MRHNA, CDR2 SNTAGT. The CDR3 totals 12 residues. For the CDR3, the DNA is TGTGCCAGCAGTGACGGCGGGTATGGCTACACCTTC. Translated, it gives CASSDGGYGYTF.

This clone was observed a few times. This chain connects TRBV25-1 to TRBJ1-5; no clear D gene. The CDR3 sequence is 14 residues long. Trimming cost V 3 bases and J 6 bases, with 12 bases left between them. Germline CDR1 reads MGHDK; CDR2 reads SYGVNS. This CDR3 reads CASSDYSSSQPQHF. The CDR3 DNA reads as TGTGCCAGCAGTGACTATTCTTCCTCTCAGCCCCAGCATTTT.

This sequence joins TRBV3-1 (or the pseudogene TRBV3-2) and TRBJ1-2; the D gene is possibly TRBD1 (5 bases). Germline CDR1 LGHDT, CDR2 YNNKEL (reference sequence). V lost 3 bases and J lost 2, with 13 bases in between. The CDR3 consists of 15 residues. The CDR3: CASSHGAGWNYGYTF. CDR3 DNA sequence: TGTGCCAGCAGCCATGGGGCAGGGTGGAACTATGGCTACACCTTC.

The chain is built from TRBV6-5 and TRBJ2-7; D uncertain. V lost 6 bases and J 7 bases, leaving 16 bases between the germline ends. Germline loops: CDR1 MNHEY, CDR2 SVGAGI. The CDR3 has 13 amino acids. CDR3 residues: CASSPPTPGEQYF. The CDR3 region has the DNA TGTGCCAGCAGCCCCCCCACCCCCGGGGAGCAGTACTTC.

V is TRBV13 and J is TRBJ2-7; TRBD1 might be the D (5 bases). The CDR3 consists of 14 residues. Trimming left V 0 bases short and J 6 bases short, with 12 bases between. Germline CDR1 and CDR2: PRHDT and FYEKMQ (reference sequence). The CDR3 loop reads CASSLGQGISEQYF. CDR3 nucleotides: TGTGCCAGCAGCTTAGGTCAGGGAATCTCCGAGCAGTACTTC. Complete variable domain (other parts from reference TRBV13 and TRBJ2-7): AAGVIQSPRHLIKEKRETATLKCYPIPRHDTVYWYQQGPGQDPQFLISFYEKMQSDKGSIPDRFSAQQFSDYHSELNMSSLELGDSALYFCASSLGQGISEQYFGPGTRLTVT.

The rearrangement links TRBV7-9 to TRBJ2-2; 9 bases fit TRBD2. Germline lookup yields CDR1 SEHNR and CDR2 FQNEAQ (reference sequence). Trimming took 5 bases from V and 7 from J; bases not matched to a gene: 11. The CDR3 consists of 16 residues. Here the CDR3 reads CASSLSYSGGLGELFF. Written as DNA, the CDR3 is TGTGCCAGCAGCCTATCCTATAGCGGGGGCCTCGGGGAGCTGTTTTTT. Drawing the rest from reference TRBV7-9 and TRBJ2-2, the complete variable domain is DTGVSQNPRHKITKRGQNVTFRCDPISEHNRLYWYRQTLGQGPEFLTYFQNEAQLEKSRLLSDRFSAERPKGSFSTLEIQRTEQGDSAMYLCASSLSYSGGLGELFFGEGSRLTVL.

The chain recombines TRBV5-1 with TRBJ2-7; the D gene is possibly TRBD1 (5 bases). Trimming shortened V by 3 bases and J by 0 bases, and 10 bases separated the two germline ends. The CDR3 sequence is 14 residues long. Germline V gene sequence: CDR1 SGHRS, CDR2 YFSETQ. The CDR3 spells CASSSREVSYEQYF. CDR3 bases: TGCGCCAGCAGCTCCAGGGAAGTCTCCTACGAGCAGTACTTC.

Remarks on this clone: One end of the junction varies from germline; a read error may be responsible. Other DNA sequences in this specimen translate into the identical CDR3. The chain couples TRBV30 to TRBJ2-7, with D possibly being TRBD1 (6 bases). Germline V gives CDR1 GTSNPN, CDR2 SVGIG (reference sequence). This CDR3 comprises 16 residues. The chain's CDR3 is CAWKSGVGTHFYEQYF. The CDR3 DNA reads as TGTGCCTGGAAATCCGGTGTGGGGACACATTTCTACGAACAGTACTTC.

This rearrangement joins TRBV7-9 to TRBJ2-2, with D possibly TRBD1 on 5 matching bases. CDR3 length equals 14 residues. Between the trimmed V and J ends, which lost 5 bases and 2 bases, there was a span of 9 bases. CDR1 is SEHNR and CDR2 is FQNEAQ in the germline V gene (reference sequence). The CDR3 reads CASSPDSNTGELFF. DNA of the CDR3: TGTGCCAGCAGCCCTGACAGTAACACCGGGGAGCTGTTTTTT.

This chain joins TRBV10-2 and TRBJ1-5, with 12 bases that match TRBD1. Germline V lookup: CDR1 WSHSY, CDR2 SAAADI. V was clipped by 8 bases and J by 0 bases; unmatched bases: 14. The length of the CDR3 is 19 residues. The CDR3 bases are TGCGCCAGCGCTAGACCGGGACAGGGGGCCGCTTATAGCAATCAGCCCCAGCATTTT. This sequence encodes CASARPGQGAAYSNQPQHF.

CDR3 DNA sequence: TGTGCCAGCAGCTTATATAGTAATTCACCCCTCCACTTT. Its translation is CASSLYSNSPLHF. The J gene is TRBJ1-6, the V gene TRBV7-3; D gene uncertain. CDR1 and CDR2 from the germline V gene are SGHTA and FQGTGA. There are 13 residues in the CDR3. With 2 bases removed from V and 6 bases from J, the gap between germline ends came to 5 bases. Combining the CDR3 with reference TRBV7-3 and TRBJ1-6 gives the whole variable domain GAGVSQTPSNKVTEKGKYVELRCDPISGHTALYWYRQSLGQGPEFLIYFQGTGAADDSGLPNDRFFAVRPEGSVSTLKIQRTERGDSAVYLCASSLYSNSPLHFGNGTRLTVT.

J is TRBJ1-2 and V is TRBV6-5, with D perhaps matching TRBD1 (5 bases). Between the trimmed V and J ends, which lost 4 bases and 4 bases, there was a span of 19 bases. This CDR3 comprises 16 residues. CDR1 MNHEY and CDR2 SVGAGI come from the germline V gene. This CDR3 reads CASSSITGGEGYGYTF. For the CDR3, the DNA is TGTGCCAGCAGTTCCATAACGGGGGGGGAGGGCTATGGCTACACCTTC.

The chain employs TRBV15 and TRBJ1-1, with D possibly being TRBD1 (5 bases). The V and J ends lost 3 bases and 5 bases respectively, with 13 bases between them. The CDR3 totals 14 residues. Germline assignment: CDR1 LNHNV and CDR2 YYDKDF (reference sequence). CDR3: CATSRAGEGTEAFF. Written as DNA, the CDR3 is TGTGCCACCAGCAGGGCTGGGGAGGGGACTGAAGCTTTCTTT.

The chain employs TRBV6-5 and TRBJ2-3, with 8 bases matching TRBD1. The germline gives CDR1 MNHEY, CDR2 SVGAGI. The CDR3 is made up of 14 amino acids. J was trimmed by 6 bases and V by 6 bases; bases with no gene match: 8. The CDR3 protein is CASRSPTGADTQYF. The CDR3 nucleotides are TGTGCCAGCAGATCTCCGACAGGGGCGGATACGCAGTATTTT.

V gene TRBV7-9 combines with J gene TRBJ1-5; D is unresolved. Trimming cost V 3 bases and J 5 bases, with 5 bases left between them. CDR1 and CDR2 (germline): SEHNR, FQNEAQ (reference sequence). The CDR3 runs 12 residues. The CDR3 nucleotides are TGTGCCAGCAGCTTCGCAGATCAGCCCCAGCATTTT. Its translation: CASSFADQPQHF.

The gene calls are TRBV7-9 and TRBJ1-5, with a weak D call TRBD1 (6 bases). Trimming cost V 2 bases and J 2 bases, with 13 bases left between them. This CDR3 comprises 16 residues. CDR1 is SEHNR, CDR2 FQNEAQ, per germline (reference sequence). CDR3 sequence reads: CASSLSAAGGNQPQHF. The CDR3 nucleotides are TGTGCCAGCAGCTTAAGTGCGGCAGGGGGCAATCAGCCCCAGCATTTT.

V gene TRBV6-5 combines with J gene TRBJ1-1, with unresolved D. V was pared by 2 bases and J by 6 bases, with 10 bases between. Germline-derived CDR1 and CDR2 are MNHEY and SVGAGI. The CDR3 length is 13 residues. Here the CDR3 reads CASSYRWGAEAFF. The CDR3 region has the DNA TGTGCCAGCAGTTACCGGTGGGGAGCTGAAGCTTTCTTT.